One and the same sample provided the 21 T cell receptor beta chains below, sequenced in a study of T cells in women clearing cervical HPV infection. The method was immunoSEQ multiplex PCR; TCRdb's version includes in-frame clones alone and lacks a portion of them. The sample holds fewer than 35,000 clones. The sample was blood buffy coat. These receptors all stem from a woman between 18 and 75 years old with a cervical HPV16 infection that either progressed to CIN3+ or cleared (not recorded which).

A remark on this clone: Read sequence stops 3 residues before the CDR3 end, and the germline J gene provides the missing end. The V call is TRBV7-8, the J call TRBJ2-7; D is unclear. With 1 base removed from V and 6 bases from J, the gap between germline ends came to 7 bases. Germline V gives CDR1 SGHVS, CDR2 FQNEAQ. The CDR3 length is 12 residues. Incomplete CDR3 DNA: TGTGCCAGCAGCTTAGACGTGCGCGAG. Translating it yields CASSLDVRE. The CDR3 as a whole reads CASSLDVREQYF.

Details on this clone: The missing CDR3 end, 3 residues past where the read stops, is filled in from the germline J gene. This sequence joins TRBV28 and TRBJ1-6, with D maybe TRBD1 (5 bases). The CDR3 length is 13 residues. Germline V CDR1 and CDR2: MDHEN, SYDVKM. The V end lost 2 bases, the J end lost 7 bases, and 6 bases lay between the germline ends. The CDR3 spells CASSLDRNSPLHF. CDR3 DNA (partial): TGTGCCAGCAGTTTAGACAGAAATTCACCC.

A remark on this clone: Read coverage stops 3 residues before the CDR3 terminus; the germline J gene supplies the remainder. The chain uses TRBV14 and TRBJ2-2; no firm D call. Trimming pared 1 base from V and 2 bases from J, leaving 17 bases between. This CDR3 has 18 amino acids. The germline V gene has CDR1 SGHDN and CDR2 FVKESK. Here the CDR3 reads CASSQVDLILLNTGELFF. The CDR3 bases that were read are TGTGCCAGCAGCCAAGTAGATCTCATCCTTCTTAACACCGGGGAG.

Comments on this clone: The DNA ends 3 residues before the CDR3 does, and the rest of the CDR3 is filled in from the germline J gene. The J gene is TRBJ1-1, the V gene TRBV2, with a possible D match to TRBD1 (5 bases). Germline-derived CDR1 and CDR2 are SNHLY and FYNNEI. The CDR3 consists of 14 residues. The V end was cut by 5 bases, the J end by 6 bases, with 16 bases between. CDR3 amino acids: CASSTPQEGPEAFF. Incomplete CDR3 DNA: TGTGCCAGCAGTACTCCGCAGGAGGGGCCTGAA.

The CDR3: CAWRISERNTEAFF. The sequenced part of the CDR3 DNA is TGTGCCTGGAGGATAAGCGAAAGGAACACTGAA. V and J are TRBV30 and TRBJ1-1, with D uncertain. Read data end 3 residues before the CDR3 end; the end is taken from the germline J gene. The CDR3 contains 14 residues. V lost 3 bases, J lost 1 base, and 12 bases lay in between. Germline loops: CDR1 GTSNPN, CDR2 SVGIG (reference sequence).

The CDR3 is CASNRGREAFDEQFF. The DNA read from the CDR3 is TGTGCCAGTAACAGGGGGCGGGAAGCATTCGATGAG. The chain combines TRBV19 with TRBJ2-1; 9 nucleotides align to TRBD1. The read ends 3 residues early relative to the CDR3; the germline J gene fills the gap. The CDR3 contains 15 residues. The germline CDR1 and CDR2 sequences are LNHDA and SQIVND (reference sequence). Trimming took 7 bases from V and 8 from J; bases not matched to a gene: 12.

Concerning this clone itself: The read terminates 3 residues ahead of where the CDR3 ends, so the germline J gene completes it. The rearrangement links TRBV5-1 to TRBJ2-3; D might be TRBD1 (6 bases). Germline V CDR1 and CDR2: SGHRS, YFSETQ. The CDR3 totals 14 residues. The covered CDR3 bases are TGCGCCAGCAGCTTCGGACAGACAAAAGAGACG. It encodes CASSFGQTKET. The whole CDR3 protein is CASSFGQTKETQYF.

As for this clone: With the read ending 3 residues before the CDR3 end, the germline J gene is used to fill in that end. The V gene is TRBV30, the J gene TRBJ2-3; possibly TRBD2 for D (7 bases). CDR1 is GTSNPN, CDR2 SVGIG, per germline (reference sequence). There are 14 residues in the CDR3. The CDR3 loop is CAWSEGGGNQPQYF. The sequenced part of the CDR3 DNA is TGTGCCTGGAGTGAGGGGGGGGGCAATCAGCCG.

The CDR3: CASSRDSPGQPQYF. The CDR3 bases that were read are TGTGCCAGCAGCCGGGACAGTCCTGGGCAGCCG. The chain carries TRBV7-9 and TRBJ2-3, with TRBD1 matching over 7 bases. The read falls 3 residues short of the CDR3 end, and the missing part is taken from the germline J gene. This CDR3 region has 14 residues. From germline, CDR1 is SEHNR and CDR2 FQNEAQ (reference sequence). Supplemented by reference TRBV7-9 and TRBJ2-3, the full variable domain reads DTGVSQNPRHKITKRGQNVTFRCDPISEHNRLYWYRQTLGQGPEFLTYFQNEAQLEKSRLLSDRFSAERPKGSFSTLEIQRTEQGDSAMYLCASSRDSPGQPQYFGPGTRLTVL.

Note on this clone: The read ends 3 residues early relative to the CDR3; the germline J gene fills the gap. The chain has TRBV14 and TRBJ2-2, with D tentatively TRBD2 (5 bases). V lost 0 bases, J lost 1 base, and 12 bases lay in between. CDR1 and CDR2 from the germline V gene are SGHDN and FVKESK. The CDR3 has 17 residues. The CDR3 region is CASSQDRGSRNTGELFF. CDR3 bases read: TGTGCCAGCAGCCAAGATCGGGGATCCCGGAACACCGGGGAG. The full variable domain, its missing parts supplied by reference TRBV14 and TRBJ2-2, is EAGVTQFPSHSVIEKGQTVTLRCDPISGHDNLYWYRRVMGKEIKFLLHFVKESKQDESGMPNNRFLAERTGGTYSTLKVQPAELEDSGVYFCASSQDRGSRNTGELFFGEGSRLTVL.

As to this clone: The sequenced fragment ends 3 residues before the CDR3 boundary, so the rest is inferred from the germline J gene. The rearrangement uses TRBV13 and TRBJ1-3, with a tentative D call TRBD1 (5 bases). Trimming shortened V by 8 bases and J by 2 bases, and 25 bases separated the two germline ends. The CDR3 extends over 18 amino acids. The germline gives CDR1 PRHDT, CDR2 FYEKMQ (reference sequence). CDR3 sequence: CASGATGLTTTPGNTIYF. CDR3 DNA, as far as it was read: TGTGCCAGCGGGGCTACGGGCTTAACGACCACCCCTGGAAACACC.

The chain's CDR3 is CASSPSPGRVTGYTF. The covered CDR3 bases are TGTGCCAGCTCACCATCCCCCGGCCGGGTAACGGGC. The V call is TRBV18, the J call TRBJ1-2; no clear D gene. The DNA ends 3 residues before the CDR3 does, and the rest of the CDR3 is filled in from the germline J gene. The length of the CDR3 is 15 residues. Germline CDR1 and CDR2: KGHSH and LQKENI.

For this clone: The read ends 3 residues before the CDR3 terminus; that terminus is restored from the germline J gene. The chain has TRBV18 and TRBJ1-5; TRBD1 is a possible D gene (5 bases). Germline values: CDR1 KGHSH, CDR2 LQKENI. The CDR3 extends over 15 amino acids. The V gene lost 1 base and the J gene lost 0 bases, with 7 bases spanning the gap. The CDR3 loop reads CASSPQGNSNQPQHF. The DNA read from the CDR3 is TGTGCCAGCTCACCACAGGGGAATAGCAATCAGCCC. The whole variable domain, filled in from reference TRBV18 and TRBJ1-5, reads NAGVMQNPRHLVRRRGQEARLRCSPMKGHSHVYWYRQLPEEGLKFMVYLQKENIIDESGMPKERFSAEFPKEGPSILRIQQVVRGDSAAYFCASSPQGNSNQPQHFGDGTRLSIL.

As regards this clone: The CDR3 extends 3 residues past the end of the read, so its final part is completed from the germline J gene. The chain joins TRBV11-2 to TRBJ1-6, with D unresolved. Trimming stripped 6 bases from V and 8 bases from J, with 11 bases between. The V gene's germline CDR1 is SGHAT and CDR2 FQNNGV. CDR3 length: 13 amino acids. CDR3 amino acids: CASSRVRDSPLHF. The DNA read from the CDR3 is TGTGCCAGCAGTCGCGTGCGGGATTCACCC.

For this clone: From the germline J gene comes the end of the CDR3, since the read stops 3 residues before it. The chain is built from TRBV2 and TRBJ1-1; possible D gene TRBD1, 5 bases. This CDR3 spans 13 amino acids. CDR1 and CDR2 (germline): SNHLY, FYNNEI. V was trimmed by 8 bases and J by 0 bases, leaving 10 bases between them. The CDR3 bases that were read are TGTGCCAGCTTGGCAGGGTTGAACACTGAA. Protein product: CASLAGLNTE. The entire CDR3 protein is CASLAGLNTEAFF.

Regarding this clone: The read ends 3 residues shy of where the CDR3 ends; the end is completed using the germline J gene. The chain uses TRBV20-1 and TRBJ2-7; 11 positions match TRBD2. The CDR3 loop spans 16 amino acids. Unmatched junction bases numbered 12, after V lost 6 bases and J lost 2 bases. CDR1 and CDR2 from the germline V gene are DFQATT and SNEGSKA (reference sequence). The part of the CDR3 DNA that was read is TGCAGTGCCAAGCCAGCACTAGCGGGAGCGACCTACGAG. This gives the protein CSAKPALAGATYE. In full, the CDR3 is CSAKPALAGATYEQYF.

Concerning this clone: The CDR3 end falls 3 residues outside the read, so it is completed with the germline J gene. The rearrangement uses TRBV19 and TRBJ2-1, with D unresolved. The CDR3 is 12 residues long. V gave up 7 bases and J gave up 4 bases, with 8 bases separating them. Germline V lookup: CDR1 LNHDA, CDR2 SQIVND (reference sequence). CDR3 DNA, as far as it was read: TGTGCCAGTACTACCACTTACAATGAG. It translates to CASTTTYNE. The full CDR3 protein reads CASTTTYNEQFF.

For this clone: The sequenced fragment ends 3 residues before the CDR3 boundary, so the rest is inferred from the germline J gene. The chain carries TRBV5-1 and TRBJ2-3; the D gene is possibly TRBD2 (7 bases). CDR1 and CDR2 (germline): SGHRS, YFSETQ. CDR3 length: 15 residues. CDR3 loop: CASSFGGGGNQPQYF. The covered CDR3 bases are TGCGCCAGCAGCTTTGGGGGCGGGGGCAATCAGCCG.

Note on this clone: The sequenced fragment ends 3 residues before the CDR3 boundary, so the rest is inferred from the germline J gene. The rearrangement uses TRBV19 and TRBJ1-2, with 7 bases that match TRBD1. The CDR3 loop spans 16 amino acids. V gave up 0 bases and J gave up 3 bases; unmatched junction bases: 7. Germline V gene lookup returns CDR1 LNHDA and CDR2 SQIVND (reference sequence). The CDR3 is CASSIDRRDRDYGYTF. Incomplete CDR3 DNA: TGTGCCAGTAGTATAGATCGACGGGACAGAGACTATGGC.

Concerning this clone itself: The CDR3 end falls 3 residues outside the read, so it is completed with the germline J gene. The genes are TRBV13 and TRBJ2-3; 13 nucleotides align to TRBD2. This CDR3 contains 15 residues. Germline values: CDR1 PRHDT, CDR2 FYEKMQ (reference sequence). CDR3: CASSPWTSGSETQYF. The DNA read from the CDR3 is TGTGCCAGCAGCCCATGGACTAGCGGGAGTGAGACG.

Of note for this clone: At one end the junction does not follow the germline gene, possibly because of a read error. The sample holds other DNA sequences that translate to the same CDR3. Incomplete CDR3 DNA: TGTGCCAGTAGTATCGCGGCGGATGGAACTCCGAGCTCTGGAAACACA. Translation: CASSIAADGTPSSGNT. From start to end, the CDR3 is CASSIAADGTPSSGNTIYF. The V call is TRBV19, the J call TRBJ1-3; no reliable D call. The read terminates 3 residues ahead of where the CDR3 ends, so the germline J gene completes it. CDR1 LNHDA and CDR2 SQIVND come from the germline V gene (reference sequence). CDR3 length: 19 residues.